This record covers a single TCR beta chain. The length of the CDR3 is 15 residues. Trimming cost V 6 bases and J 6 bases; bases outside gene matches: 8. Per germline, CDR1 MNHEY and CDR2 SMNVEV (reference sequence). This sample is drawn from a study of blood T cell repertoires in COVID-19. Study as a whole: T cells, B-cell-depleted T cells, or PBMCs provided the cDNA or gDNA that served as material.

Per the original methods: Estimated nucleated cell counts came from reference gene primer amplification. The method was immunoSEQ multiplex PCR; TCRdb's version includes in-frame clones alone and lacks a portion of them. V and J calls and clone size are given by that table; D and trimming were obtained from the DNA. The data show fewer than 300,000 clones, with around four fifths seen just once and approximately 5.3% held by the top ten. The source is a man aged 80 or over with acute or convalescent COVID-19. The specimen was peripheral blood. The rearrangement joins TRBV27 to TRBJ1-4, with 9 bases identical to TRBD1. CDR3 DNA: TGTGCCAGCAGCCTTTACAGGGGGCAAGATGAAAAACTGTTTTTT. Translated, it gives CASSLYRGQDEKLFF.